What follows are 18 T cell receptor beta chains derived from one specimen sequenced in a study of beta chain features in type 1 diabetes. Of the isolated RNA, all was reverse transcribed, and so the sequenced material was expressed TCRB transcripts. Sequencing was performed with immunoSEQ multiplex PCR; in TCRdb, only in-frame clones are kept and a portion is missing. The sample contains approximately 300,000 clones, roughly 11% of which appear only once. Sequencing used naive CD4+ T cells from blood. These receptors were collected from a woman aged 25 to 39 in good health.

The J gene is TRBJ2-2, the V gene TRBV7-2; 10 nucleotides align to TRBD2. V shed 2 bases and J 8 bases; nucleotides not matched to a gene: 2. CDR3 length: 14 residues. In germline, CDR1 is SGHTA, CDR2 FQGNSA. CDR3 amino acids: CASSLLAGAGELFF. The CDR3 DNA is TGTGCCAGCAGCTTACTAGCGGGAGCGGGGGAGCTGTTTTTT.

This chain uses TRBV23-1 with TRBJ2-3; TRBD2 matches 7 bases. TRBV23-1 carries the ORF label, with uncertain function. This CDR3 comprises 20 residues. J gave up 2 bases and V 10 bases, and 27 bases lay outside the gene matches. The CDR3 here is CATDIYTGSQTGLHTDTQYF. The CDR3 region has the DNA TGCGCCACTGACATCTACACCGGGTCCCAAACGGGACTACACACAGATACGCAGTATTTT.

This clone turned up a few times. The V gene is TRBV5-6, the J gene TRBJ2-1; perhaps TRBD1 as D (6 bases). The CDR3 is made up of 15 amino acids. V was trimmed by 4 bases and J by 8 bases, leaving 19 bases between them. Germline V gene data show CDR1 as SGHDT and CDR2 as YYEEEE. The CDR3 here is CASSRQGFPVYEQFF. Here the CDR3 DNA reads TGTGCCAGCAGCCGGCAGGGGTTTCCCGTATATGAGCAGTTCTTC.

In this sample, this clone turned up a few times. The chain recombines TRBV30 with TRBJ1-1, with 8 bases that match TRBD1. The length of the CDR3 is 15 residues. Germline trimming cut 0 bases from V and 5 bases from J; bases unmatched to any gene: 8. Per germline, CDR1 GTSNPN and CDR2 SVGIG (reference sequence). The CDR3 sequence is CAWSVRTGLGTEAFF. As DNA, the CDR3 is TGTGCCTGGAGTGTACGGACAGGGTTGGGGACTGAAGCTTTCTTT.

The chain uses TRBV5-1 and TRBJ2-2; D may be TRBD2 (6 bases). The ends were cut back, 4 bases at V and 2 bases at J, with 12 bases in the middle. Germline CDR1 is SGHRS and CDR2 is YFSETQ. This CDR3 is built from 15 residues. This CDR3 reads CASSAGGPNTGELFF. The CDR3 DNA reads TGCGCCAGCAGCGCTGGAGGGCCAAACACCGGGGAGCTGTTTTTT.

This clone was seen a few times. This rearrangement joins TRBV7-2 to TRBJ2-7; D remains ambiguous. The CDR3 loop spans 14 amino acids. V shed 5 bases and J shed 3 bases, with 14 bases lying between them. The germline V gene has CDR1 SGHTA and CDR2 FQGNSA. The CDR3 bases are TGTGCCAGCAGCCGGAGTAATCAGATCTACGAGCAGTACTTC. This codes for CASSRSNQIYEQYF.

This clone showed up just a few times. This chain connects TRBV28 to TRBJ2-5, with TRBD2 matching 11 bases. Germline-derived CDR1 and CDR2 are MDHEN and SYDVKM. J gave up 4 bases and V 5 bases, and 12 bases lay outside the gene matches. The CDR3 extends over 17 amino acids. CDR3 sequence: CASSPPWLAGGSETQYF. The CDR3, as DNA: TGTGCCAGCAGTCCCCCGTGGCTAGCGGGAGGCTCAGAGACCCAGTACTTC.

The DNA for the CDR3 is TGTGCCAGCAGCCCCGCAGGGTACGCTGGGGCCAACGTCCTGACTTTC. Translated, it gives CASSPAGYAGANVLTF. This chain links TRBV7-8 with TRBJ2-6, with D perhaps TRBD1 (5 bases). With 5 bases removed from V and 2 bases from J, the gap between germline ends came to 13 bases. CDR3 size: 16 residues. The germline CDR1 and CDR2 sequences are SGHVS and FQNEAQ.

Only a few counts were recorded for this clone. The J gene is TRBJ2-3, the V gene TRBV7-2, with D possibly TRBD2 on 6 matching bases. Per the germline V gene, CDR1 is SGHTA and CDR2 is FQGNSA. V was trimmed by 0 bases and J by 4 bases, leaving 14 bases between them. This CDR3 spans 16 amino acids. CDR3 sequence reads: CASSLASEGPADTQYF. The CDR3, as DNA: TGTGCCAGCAGCTTAGCCTCGGAGGGCCCGGCAGATACGCAGTATTTT.

V and J are TRBV18 and TRBJ1-5, with 7 bases that match TRBD1. With 6 bases clipped from V and 2 bases from J, the junction kept 4 bases outside the gene matches. CDR1 and CDR2 from the germline V gene are KGHSH and LQKENI. CDR3 size: 14 residues. CDR3 in DNA: TGTGCCAGCTCCGCTGACAGGGGCAATCAGCCCCAGCATTTT. Its translation is CASSADRGNQPQHF.

The chain couples TRBV27 to TRBJ2-7; 7 bases line up with TRBD2. The ends lost 6 bases at V and 2 bases at J; junction bases unmatched: 4. The CDR3 totals 13 residues. CDR1 and CDR2 from the germline V gene are MNHEY and SMNVEV (reference sequence). CDR3 sequence: CASRSSGTYEQYF. CDR3 bases: TGTGCCAGCAGGTCTAGCGGAACCTACGAGCAGTACTTC.

This clone was found a few times. This chain connects TRBV6-5 to TRBJ2-4; 8 nucleotides align to TRBD2. V lost 4 bases to trimming and J lost 0 bases; unmatched junction nucleotides: 2. This CDR3 has 15 amino acids. Germline assignment: CDR1 MNHEY and CDR2 SVGAGI. The CDR3 sequence is CASSLAGLAKNIQYF. DNA of the CDR3: TGTGCCAGCAGTTTAGCGGGACTAGCCAAAAACATTCAGTACTTC.

The V call is TRBV7-3, the J call TRBJ2-2, with 7 positions matching TRBD2. V lost 5 bases to trimming and J lost 3 bases; unmatched junction nucleotides: 12. The CDR3 sequence is 17 residues long. Germline V gene sequence: CDR1 SGHTA, CDR2 FQGTGA. The CDR3 reads CASSTTRRDYYTGELFF. The CDR3 bases are TGTGCCAGCAGCACCACTCGTAGGGACTATTACACCGGGGAGCTGTTTTTT.

This clone was counted between two and nine times. This chain joins TRBV9 and TRBJ1-3; 8 nucleotides align to TRBD1. CDR3 length: 16 residues. Per germline, CDR1 SGDLS and CDR2 YYNGEE. With 2 bases clipped from V and 1 base from J, the junction kept 5 bases outside the gene matches. For the CDR3, the DNA is TGTGCCAGCAGCGTGACAGGGGAAAGGTCTGGAAACACCATATATTTT. It codes for CASSVTGERSGNTIYF. The full variable domain, completed using reference TRBV9 and TRBJ1-3, is DSGVTQTPKHLITATGQRVTLRCSPRSGDLSVYWYQQSLDQGLQFLIQYYNGEERAKGNILERFSAQQFPDLHSELNLSSLELGDSALYFCASSVTGERSGNTIYFGEGSWLTVV.

CDR3 coding DNA: TGTGCCAGCAGTTACGGAGGCGGAGCTAACTATGGCTACACCTTC. Translation gives CASSYGGGANYGYTF. This chain joins TRBV6-6 and TRBJ1-2; D is unclear. Trimming left V 2 bases short and J 0 bases short, with 10 bases between. This CDR3 spans 15 amino acids. Looked up from germline, CDR1 is MNHNY and CDR2 is SVGAGI (reference sequence).

The chain carries TRBV2 and TRBJ2-1; perhaps TRBD2 as D (6 bases). The germline V gene has CDR1 SNHLY and CDR2 FYNNEI. Trimming left V 7 bases short and J 4 bases short, with 14 bases between. The CDR3 length is 14 residues. Here the CDR3 reads CASKTLATYNEQFF. In DNA form, the CDR3 reads TGTGCCAGCAAAACTCTAGCGACTTACAATGAGCAGTTCTTC.

This clone showed up just a few times. This CDR3 is CASSLPPGELFF. DNA for the CDR3: TGTGCCAGCAGCCTTCCCCCCGGGGAGCTGTTTTTT. This chain joins TRBV28 and TRBJ2-2; D is ambiguous. V lost 6 bases, J lost 6 bases, and 8 bases lay in between. The CDR3 runs 12 residues. CDR1 and CDR2 (germline): MDHEN, SYDVKM.

The CDR3: CSVAGFSNEKLFF. Written as DNA, the CDR3 is TGCAGCGTCGCCGGGTTTTCTAATGAAAAACTGTTTTTT. The rearrangement uses TRBV29-1 and TRBJ1-4; no reliable D call. The V gene lost 6 bases and the J gene lost 3 bases, with 11 bases spanning the gap. The CDR3 contains 13 residues. Germline V gene lookup returns CDR1 SQVTM and CDR2 ANQGSEA.